This T cell receptor beta chain was retrieved from a study of blood T cell repertoires in COVID-19. The CDR3 contains 16 residues. Unmatched junction bases numbered 9, after V lost 2 bases and J lost 9 bases. In germline, CDR1 is MNHEY, CDR2 SMNVEV (reference sequence). Cohorts were based on clinical histories the participants reported. How the authors handled the data: From reference gene primer amplification, estimates of nucleated cell counts were derived. The protocol was immunoSEQ multiplex PCR, while the TCRdb copy is restricted to in-frame clones and leaves out a portion. V and J calls and clone size are copied from that table; D and trimming were computed from the DNA. Among approximately 210,000 clones listed, 70% to 85% were seen once.

The chain has TRBV27 and TRBJ1-6; 8 nucleotides align to TRBD1. Sequencing was done on a sample of PBMCs or T cells enriched from blood (not recorded which). The clonotype was recovered from a middle-aged man who had recovered from COVID-19. In DNA form, the CDR3 reads TGTGCCAGCAGTTTAGTCTCCGCAGGGGGCTTTTCACCCCTCCACTTT. Translating it yields CASSLVSAGGFSPLHF.